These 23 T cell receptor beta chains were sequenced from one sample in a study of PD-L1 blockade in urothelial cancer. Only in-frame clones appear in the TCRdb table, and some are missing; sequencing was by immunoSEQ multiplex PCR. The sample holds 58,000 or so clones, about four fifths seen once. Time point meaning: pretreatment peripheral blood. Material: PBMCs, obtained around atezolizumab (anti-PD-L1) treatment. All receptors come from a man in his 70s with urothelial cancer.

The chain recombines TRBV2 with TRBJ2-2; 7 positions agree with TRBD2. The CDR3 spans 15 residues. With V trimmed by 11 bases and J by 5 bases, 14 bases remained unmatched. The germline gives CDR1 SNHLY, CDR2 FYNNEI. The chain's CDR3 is CAAKAGVSGTGELFF. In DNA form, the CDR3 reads TGTGCCGCCAAGGCGGGAGTGTCCGGAACCGGGGAGCTGTTTTTT.

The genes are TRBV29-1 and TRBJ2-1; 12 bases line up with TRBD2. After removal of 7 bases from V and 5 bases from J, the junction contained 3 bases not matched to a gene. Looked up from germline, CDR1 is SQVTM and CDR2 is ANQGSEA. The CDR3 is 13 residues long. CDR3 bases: TGCAGCGCGACTAGCGGGAGTCACAATGAGCAGTTCTTC. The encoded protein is CSATSGSHNEQFF.

CDR3 sequence: CASSERGTRSQPQHF. CDR3 DNA: TGTGCCAGCAGTGAAAGGGGGACAAGGAGCCAGCCCCAGCATTTT. The chain combines TRBV2 with TRBJ1-5, with D possibly TRBD1 on 6 matching bases. CDR1 SNHLY and CDR2 FYNNEI come from the germline V gene. V gave up 2 bases and J gave up 7 bases, with 15 bases separating them. The CDR3 sequence is 15 residues long.

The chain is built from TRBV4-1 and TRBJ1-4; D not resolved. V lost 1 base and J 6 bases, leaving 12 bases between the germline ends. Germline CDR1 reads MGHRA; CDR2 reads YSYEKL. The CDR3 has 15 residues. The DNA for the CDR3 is TGCGCCAGCAGCCAAGGCGCAACCCCGGATGAAAAACTGTTTTTT. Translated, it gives CASSQGATPDEKLFF.

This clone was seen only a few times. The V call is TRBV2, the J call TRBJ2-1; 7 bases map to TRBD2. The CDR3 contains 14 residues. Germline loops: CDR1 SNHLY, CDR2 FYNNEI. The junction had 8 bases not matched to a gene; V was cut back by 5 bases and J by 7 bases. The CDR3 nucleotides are TGTGCCAGCAGTACCCTTGGGGGAGGGAATGAGCAGTTCTTC. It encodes CASSTLGGGNEQFF.

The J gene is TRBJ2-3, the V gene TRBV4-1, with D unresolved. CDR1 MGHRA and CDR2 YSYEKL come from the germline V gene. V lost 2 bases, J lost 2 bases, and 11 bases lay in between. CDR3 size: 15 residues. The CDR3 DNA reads TGCGCCAGCAGCCAACAGCGCAGAGCCACAGATACGCAGTATTTT. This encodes CASSQQRRATDTQYF.

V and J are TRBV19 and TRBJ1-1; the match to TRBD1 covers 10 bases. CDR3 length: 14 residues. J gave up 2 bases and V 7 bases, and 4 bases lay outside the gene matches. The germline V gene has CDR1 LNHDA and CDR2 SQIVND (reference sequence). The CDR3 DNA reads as TGTGCCAGTATTGACAGGGGGCACAACACTGAAGCTTTCTTT. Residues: CASIDRGHNTEAFF. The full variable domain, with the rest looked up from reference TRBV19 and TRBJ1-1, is DGGITQSPKYLFRKEGQNVTLSCEQNLNHDAMYWYRQDPGQGLRLIYYSQIVNDFQKGDIAEGYSVSREKKESFPLTVTSAQKNPTAFYLCASIDRGHNTEAFFGQGTRLTVV.

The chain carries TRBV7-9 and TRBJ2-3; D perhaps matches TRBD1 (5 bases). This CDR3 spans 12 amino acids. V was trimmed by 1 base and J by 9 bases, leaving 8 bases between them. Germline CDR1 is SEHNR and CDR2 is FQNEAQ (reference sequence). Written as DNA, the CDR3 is TGTGCCAGCAGCTTAGATCGGACAACGCAGTATTTT. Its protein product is CASSLDRTTQYF.

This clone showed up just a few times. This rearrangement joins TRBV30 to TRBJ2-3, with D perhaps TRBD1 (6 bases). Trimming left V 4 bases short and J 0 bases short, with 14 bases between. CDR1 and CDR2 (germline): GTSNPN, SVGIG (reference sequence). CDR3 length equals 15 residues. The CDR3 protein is CAWTTGLLSTDTQYF. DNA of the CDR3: TGTGCCTGGACAACAGGGTTGTTGAGCACAGATACGCAGTATTTT.

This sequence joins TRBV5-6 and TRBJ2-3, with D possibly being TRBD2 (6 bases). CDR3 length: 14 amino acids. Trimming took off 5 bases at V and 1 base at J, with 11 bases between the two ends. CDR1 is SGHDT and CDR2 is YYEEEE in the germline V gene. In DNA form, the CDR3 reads TGTGCCAGCAGGGCGGGACTCCGCACAGATACGCAGTATTTT. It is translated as CASRAGLRTDTQYF.

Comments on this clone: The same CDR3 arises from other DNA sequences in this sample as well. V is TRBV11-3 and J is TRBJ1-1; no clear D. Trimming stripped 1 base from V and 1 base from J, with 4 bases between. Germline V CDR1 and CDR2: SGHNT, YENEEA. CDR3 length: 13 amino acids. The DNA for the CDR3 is TGTGCCAGCAGCTTAGGCGGGAACACTGAAGCTTTCTTT. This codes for CASSLGGNTEAFF.

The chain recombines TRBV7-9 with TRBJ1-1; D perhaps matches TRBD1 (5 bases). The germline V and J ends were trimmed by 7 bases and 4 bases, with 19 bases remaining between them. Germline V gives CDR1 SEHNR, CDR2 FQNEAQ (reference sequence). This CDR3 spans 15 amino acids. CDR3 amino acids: CASNNKVGGGTEAFF. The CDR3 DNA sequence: TGTGCCAGCAACAATAAAGTCGGGGGGGGCACTGAAGCTTTCTTT. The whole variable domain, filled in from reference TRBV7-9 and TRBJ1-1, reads DTGVSQNPRHKITKRGQNVTFRCDPISEHNRLYWYRQTLGQGPEFLTYFQNEAQLEKSRLLSDRFSAERPKGSFSTLEIQRTEQGDSAMYLCASNNKVGGGTEAFFGQGTRLTVV.

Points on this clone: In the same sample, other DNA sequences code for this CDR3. The CDR3 DNA reads as TGTGCCAGCAGTGAAGCGGAGGGCTCTGGAAACACCATATATTTT. Encoded protein: CASSEAEGSGNTIYF. The chain employs TRBV2 and TRBJ1-3; no reliable D call. Germline assignment: CDR1 SNHLY and CDR2 FYNNEI. Trimming pared 0 bases from V and 0 bases from J, leaving 6 bases between. The CDR3 sequence is 15 residues long.

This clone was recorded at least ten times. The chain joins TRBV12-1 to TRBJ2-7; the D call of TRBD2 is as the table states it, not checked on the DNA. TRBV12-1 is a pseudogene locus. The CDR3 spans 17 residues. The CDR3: CASSFLSGLARSYEQYF. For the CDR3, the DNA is TGTGCCAGCAGCTTCCTCTCGGGACTAGCGAGATCCTACGAGCAGTACTTC.

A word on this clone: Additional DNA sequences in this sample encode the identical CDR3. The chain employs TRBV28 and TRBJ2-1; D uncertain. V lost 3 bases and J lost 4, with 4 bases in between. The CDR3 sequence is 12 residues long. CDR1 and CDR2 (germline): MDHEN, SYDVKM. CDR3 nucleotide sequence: TGTGCCAGCAGTTTGAGGTACAATGAGCAGTTCTTC. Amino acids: CASSLRYNEQFF.

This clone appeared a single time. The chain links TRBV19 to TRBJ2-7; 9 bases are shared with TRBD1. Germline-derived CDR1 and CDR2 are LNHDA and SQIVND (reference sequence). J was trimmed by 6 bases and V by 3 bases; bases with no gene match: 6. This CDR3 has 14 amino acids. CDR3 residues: CASSITGGGGEQYF. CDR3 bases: TGTGCCAGTAGTATCACAGGGGGCGGCGGCGAGCAGTACTTC. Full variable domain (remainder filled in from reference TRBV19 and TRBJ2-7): DGGITQSPKYLFRKEGQNVTLSCEQNLNHDAMYWYRQDPGQGLRLIYYSQIVNDFQKGDIAEGYSVSREKKESFPLTVTSAQKNPTAFYLCASSITGGGGEQYFGPGTRLTVT.

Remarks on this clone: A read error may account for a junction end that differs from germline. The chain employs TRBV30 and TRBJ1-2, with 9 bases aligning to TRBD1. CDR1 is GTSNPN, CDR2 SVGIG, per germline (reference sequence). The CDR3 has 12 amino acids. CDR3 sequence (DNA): TGTGCCTGGAGTGACCCCACAGGGGGCGATGGCTTC. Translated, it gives CAWSDPTGGDGF.

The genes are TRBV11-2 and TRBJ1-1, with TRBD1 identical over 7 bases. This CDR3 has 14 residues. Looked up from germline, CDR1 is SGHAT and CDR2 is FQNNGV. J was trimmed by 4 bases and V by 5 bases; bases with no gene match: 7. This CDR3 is CASSAGTDGTEAFF. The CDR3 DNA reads TGTGCCAGCAGCGCTGGGACAGACGGCACTGAAGCTTTCTTT. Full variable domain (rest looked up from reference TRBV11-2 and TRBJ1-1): EAGVAQSPRYKIIEKRQSVAFWCNPISGHATLYWYQQILGQGPKLLIQFQNNGVVDDSQLPKDRFSAERLKGVDSTLKIQPAKLEDSAVYLCASSAGTDGTEAFFGQGTRLTVV.

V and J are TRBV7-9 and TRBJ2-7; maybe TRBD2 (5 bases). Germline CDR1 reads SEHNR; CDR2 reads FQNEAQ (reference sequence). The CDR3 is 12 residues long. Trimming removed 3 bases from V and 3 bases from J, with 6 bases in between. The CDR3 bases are TGTGCCAGCAGCTTTACTAGCTACGAGCAGTACTTC. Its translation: CASSFTSYEQYF.

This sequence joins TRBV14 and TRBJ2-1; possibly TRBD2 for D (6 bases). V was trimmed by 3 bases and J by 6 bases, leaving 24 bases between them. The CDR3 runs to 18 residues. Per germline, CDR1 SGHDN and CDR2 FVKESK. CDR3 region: CASSQALGVGGPINEQFF. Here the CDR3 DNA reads TGTGCCAGCAGCCAGGCCCTAGGTGTAGGAGGGCCGATCAATGAGCAGTTCTTC.

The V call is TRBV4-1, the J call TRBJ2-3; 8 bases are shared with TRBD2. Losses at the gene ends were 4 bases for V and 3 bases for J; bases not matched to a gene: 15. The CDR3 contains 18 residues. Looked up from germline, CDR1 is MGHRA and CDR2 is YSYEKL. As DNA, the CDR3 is TGCGCCAGCAGCCCTGCCCTCCTGATCCGCGGGAGGACAGATACGCAGTATTTT. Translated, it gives CASSPALLIRGRTDTQYF.

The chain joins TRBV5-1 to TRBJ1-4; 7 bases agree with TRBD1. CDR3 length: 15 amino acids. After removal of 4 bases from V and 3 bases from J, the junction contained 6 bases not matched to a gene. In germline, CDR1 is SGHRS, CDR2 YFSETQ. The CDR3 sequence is CASSQLQGANEKLFF. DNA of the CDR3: TGCGCCAGCAGCCAACTTCAGGGGGCTAATGAAAAACTGTTTTTT.

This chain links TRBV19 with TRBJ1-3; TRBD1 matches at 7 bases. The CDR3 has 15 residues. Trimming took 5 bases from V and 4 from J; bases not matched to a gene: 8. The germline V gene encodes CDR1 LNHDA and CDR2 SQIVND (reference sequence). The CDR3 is CASSPRGTAGNTIYF. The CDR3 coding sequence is TGTGCCAGTAGTCCCCGCGGGACAGCAGGAAACACCATATATTTT.